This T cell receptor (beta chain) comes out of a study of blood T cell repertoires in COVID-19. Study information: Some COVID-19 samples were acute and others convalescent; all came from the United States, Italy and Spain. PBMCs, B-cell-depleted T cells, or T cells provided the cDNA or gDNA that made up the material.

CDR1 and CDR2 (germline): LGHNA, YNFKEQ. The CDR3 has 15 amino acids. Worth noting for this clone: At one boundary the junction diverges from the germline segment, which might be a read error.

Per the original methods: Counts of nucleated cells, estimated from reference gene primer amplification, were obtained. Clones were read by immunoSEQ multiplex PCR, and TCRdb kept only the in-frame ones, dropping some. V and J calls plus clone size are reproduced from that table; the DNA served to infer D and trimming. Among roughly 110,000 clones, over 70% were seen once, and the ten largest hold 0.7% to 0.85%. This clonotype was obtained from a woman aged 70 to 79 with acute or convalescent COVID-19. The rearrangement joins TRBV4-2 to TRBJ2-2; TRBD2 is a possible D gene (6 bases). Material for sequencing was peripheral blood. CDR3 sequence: CASSQETSHTGELFF. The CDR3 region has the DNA TGTGCCAGCAGTCAAGAGACTAGTCACACCGGGGAGCTGTTTTTT.